The clone carrying this T cell receptor beta chain was counted many times. Antigen: not known. TCR beta CDR3 region amplification was performed from RNA transcripts. HTBI primers drove first-round RT-PCR of the TCR CDR3. TCRdb re-called the multiplex PCR reads through MiXCR, storing one row per CDR3 protein. The sample comprises hundreds of thousands of distinct CDR3 sequences, 15% of which are singletons, and 30% to 35% rests with the top ten. The patients, who ranged from 18 to 65 in age, presented with newly diagnosed hyperthyroidism lasting under 2 months. This entry is derived from a study of T cells in Graves' hyperthyroidism and ophthalmopathy. As for the study in general: Peripheral blood specimens were obtained at initial diagnosis, prior to any treatment. General observations from the study: Blood also carried most thyroid clonotypes expanded above 0.001.

This CDR3 has 15 residues. CDR1 is SGHRS and CDR2 is YFSETQ in the germline V gene. Trimming shortened V by 2 bases and J by 1 base, and 12 bases separated the two germline ends. Sequenced: blood. This TCR was sampled from a woman aged 30 to 39 with Graves' hyperthyroidism. The chain is built from TRBV5-1 and TRBJ2-5; D uncertain. CDR3 loop: CASSFTSRSQETQYF. CDR3 nucleotides: TGCGCCAGCAGCTTCACTTCGCGGTCCCAAGAGACCCAGTACTTC.